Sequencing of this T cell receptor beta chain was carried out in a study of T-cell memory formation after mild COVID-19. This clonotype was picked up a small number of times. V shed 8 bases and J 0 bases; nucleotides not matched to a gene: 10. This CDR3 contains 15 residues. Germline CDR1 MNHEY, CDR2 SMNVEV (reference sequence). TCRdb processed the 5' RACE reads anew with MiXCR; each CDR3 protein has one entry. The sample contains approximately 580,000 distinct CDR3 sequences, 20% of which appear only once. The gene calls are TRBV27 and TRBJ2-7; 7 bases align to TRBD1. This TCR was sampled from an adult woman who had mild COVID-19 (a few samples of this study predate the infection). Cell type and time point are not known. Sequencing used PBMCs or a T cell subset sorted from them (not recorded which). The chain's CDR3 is CASRSGQASSYEQYF. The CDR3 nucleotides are TGTGCCAGCCGAAGTGGACAGGCGAGCTCCTACGAGCAGTACTTC.